This T cell receptor (beta chain) came from a study of human thymus T cells. Whole-study findings and limits: In unrelated individuals, thymic repertoires overlapped highly, according to related research.

This clone was seen once. Its target is unknown. Thymic tissue was derived from resections collected during corrective heart surgery. TCRdb's copy holds only in-frame clones and misses some; the assay was immunoSEQ multiplex PCR. The sample gives about 120,000 clones, around 95% of which show up once; around 0.022% is in the top ten. Specimen: thymus tissue. This TCR derives from a boy less than two years old with a congenital heart defect but otherwise immunologically healthy.

The CDR3 coding sequence is TGTGCCAGCAGCTTCGGGGGGACAAACACCGGGGAGCTGTTTTTT. Translation gives CASSFGGTNTGELFF. V is TRBV11-2 and J is TRBJ2-2; TRBD2 might be the D (7 bases). The germline gives CDR1 SGHAT, CDR2 FQNNGV. V dropped 3 bases and J dropped 2 bases, with 10 bases sitting between them. This CDR3 has 15 amino acids. The whole variable domain, filled in from reference TRBV11-2 and TRBJ2-2, reads EAGVAQSPRYKIIEKRQSVAFWCNPISGHATLYWYQQILGQGPKLLIQFQNNGVVDDSQLPKDRFSAERLKGVDSTLKIQPAKLEDSAVYLCASSFGGTNTGELFFGEGSRLTVL.